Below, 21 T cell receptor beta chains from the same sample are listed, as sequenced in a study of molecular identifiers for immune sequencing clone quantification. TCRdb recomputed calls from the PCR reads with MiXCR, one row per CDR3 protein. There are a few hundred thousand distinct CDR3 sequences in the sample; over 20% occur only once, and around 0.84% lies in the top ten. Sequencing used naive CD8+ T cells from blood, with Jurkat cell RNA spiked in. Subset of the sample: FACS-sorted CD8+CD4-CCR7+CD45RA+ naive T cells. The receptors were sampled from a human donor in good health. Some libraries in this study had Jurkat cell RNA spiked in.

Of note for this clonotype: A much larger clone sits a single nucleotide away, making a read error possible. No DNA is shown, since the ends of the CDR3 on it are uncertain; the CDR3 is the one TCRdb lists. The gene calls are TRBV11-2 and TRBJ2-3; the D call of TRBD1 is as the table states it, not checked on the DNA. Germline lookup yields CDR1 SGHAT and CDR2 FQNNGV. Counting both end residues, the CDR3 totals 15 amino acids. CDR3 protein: CASSFGRGSTDTRYF.

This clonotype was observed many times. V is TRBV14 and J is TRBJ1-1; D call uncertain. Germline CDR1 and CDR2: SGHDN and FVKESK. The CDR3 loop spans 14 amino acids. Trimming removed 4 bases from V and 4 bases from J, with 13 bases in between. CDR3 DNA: TGTGCCAGCAGCCCGAGGGCACAGTTCACTGAAGCTTTCTTT. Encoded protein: CASSPRAQFTEAFF.

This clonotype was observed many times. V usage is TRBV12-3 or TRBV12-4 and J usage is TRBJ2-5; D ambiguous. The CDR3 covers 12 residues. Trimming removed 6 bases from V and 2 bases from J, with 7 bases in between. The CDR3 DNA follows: TGTGCCAGCAGCCCTTCACAAGAGACCCAGTACTTC. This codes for CASSPSQETQYF.

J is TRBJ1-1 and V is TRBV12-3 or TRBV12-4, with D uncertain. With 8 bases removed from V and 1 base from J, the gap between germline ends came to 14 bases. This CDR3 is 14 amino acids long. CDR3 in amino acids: CASASRAENTEAFF. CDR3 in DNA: TGTGCCAGCGCGAGTCGGGCGGAGAACACTGAAGCTTTCTTT.

The CDR3 nucleotides read TGCAGTGCTAGAGGACTATACTTAGCGGGAGAACTCTCAGATACGCAGTATTTT. Its translation: CSARGLYLAGELSDTQYF. This rearrangement joins TRBV20-1 to TRBJ2-3, with 9 bases lining up with TRBD2. The germline CDR1 and CDR2 sequences are DFQATT and SNEGSKA (reference sequence). The V and J ends lost 1 base and 4 bases, in that order; junction bases with no gene match: 15. The CDR3 totals 18 residues.

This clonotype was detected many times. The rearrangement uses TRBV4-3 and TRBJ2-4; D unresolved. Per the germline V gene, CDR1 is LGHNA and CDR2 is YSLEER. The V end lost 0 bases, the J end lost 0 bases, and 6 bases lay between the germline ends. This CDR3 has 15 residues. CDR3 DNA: TGCGCCAGCAGCCAAGATAACCTAGCCAAAAACATTCAGTACTTC. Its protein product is CASSQDNLAKNIQYF.

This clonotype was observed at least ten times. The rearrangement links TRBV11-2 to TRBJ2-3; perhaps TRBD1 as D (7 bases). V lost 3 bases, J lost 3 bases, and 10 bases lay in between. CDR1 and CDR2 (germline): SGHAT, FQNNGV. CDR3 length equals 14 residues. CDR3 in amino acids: CASSFQGGTDTQYF. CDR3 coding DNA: TGTGCCAGCAGCTTTCAGGGGGGTACAGATACGCAGTATTTT.

This CDR3 reads CASSTTTRYQETQYF. The CDR3, as DNA: TGTGCCAGCAGCACAACCACTAGATACCAAGAGACCCAGTACTTC. This chain uses TRBV7-9 with TRBJ2-5, with a tentative D call TRBD2 (5 bases). The CDR3 totals 15 residues. The V gene lost 5 bases and the J gene lost 0 bases, with 13 bases spanning the gap. The germline CDR1 and CDR2 sequences are SEHNR and FQNEAQ (reference sequence).

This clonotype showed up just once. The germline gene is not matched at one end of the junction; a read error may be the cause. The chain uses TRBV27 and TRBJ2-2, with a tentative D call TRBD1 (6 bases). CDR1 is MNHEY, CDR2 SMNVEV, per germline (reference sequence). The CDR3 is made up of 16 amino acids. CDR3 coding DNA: TGTGCCTGCAGTTTTCTAGGCAGGGGCGACGCCGGGGAGCTGTTTTTT. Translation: CACSFLGRGDAGELFF.

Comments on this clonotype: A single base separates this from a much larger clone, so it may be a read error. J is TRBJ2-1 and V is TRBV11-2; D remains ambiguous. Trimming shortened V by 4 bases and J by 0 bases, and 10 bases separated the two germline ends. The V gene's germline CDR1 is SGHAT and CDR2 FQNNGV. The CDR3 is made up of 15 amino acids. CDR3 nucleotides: TGTGCCAGCAGCTCGGGCCGCAGCTCCTACAATGAGCAGTTCTTC. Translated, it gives CASSSGRSSYNEQFF.

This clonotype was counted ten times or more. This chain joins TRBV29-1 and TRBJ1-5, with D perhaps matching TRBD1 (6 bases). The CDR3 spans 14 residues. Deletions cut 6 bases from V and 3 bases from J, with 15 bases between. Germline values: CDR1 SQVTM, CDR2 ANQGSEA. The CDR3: CSVGDRQANQPQHF. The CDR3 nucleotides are TGCAGCGTGGGAGACCGACAGGCCAATCAGCCCCAGCATTTT. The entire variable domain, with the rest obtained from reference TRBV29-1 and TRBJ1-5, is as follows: SAVISQKPSRDICQRGTSLTIQCQVDSQVTMMFWYRQQPGQSLTLIATANQGSEATYESGFVIDKFPISRPNLTFSTLTVSNMSPEDSSIYLCSVGDRQANQPQHFGDGTRLSIL.

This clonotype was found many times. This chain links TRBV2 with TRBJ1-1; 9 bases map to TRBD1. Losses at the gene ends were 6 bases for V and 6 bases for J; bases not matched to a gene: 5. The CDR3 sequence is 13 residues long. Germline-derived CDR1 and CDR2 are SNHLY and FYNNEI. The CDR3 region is CASSADRGAEAFF. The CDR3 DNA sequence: TGTGCCAGCAGCGCCGACAGGGGGGCTGAAGCTTTCTTT.

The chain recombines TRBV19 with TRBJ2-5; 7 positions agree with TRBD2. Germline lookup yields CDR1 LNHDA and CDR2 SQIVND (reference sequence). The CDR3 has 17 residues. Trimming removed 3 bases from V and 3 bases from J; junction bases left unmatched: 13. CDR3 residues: CASSMLPNYLAEETQYF. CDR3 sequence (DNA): TGTGCCAGTAGTATGCTCCCCAACTATCTAGCGGAAGAGACCCAGTACTTC.

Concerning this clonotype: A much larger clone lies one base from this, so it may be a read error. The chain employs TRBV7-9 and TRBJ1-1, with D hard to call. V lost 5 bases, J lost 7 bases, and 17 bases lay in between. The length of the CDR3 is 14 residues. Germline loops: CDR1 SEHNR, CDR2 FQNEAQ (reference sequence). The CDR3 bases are TGTGCCAGCAGCCTCCCAGGCAGTCCGCTTGAAGCTTTCTTT. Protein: CASSLPGSPLEAFF. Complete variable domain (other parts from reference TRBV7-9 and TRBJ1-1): DTGVSQNPRHKITKRGQNVTFRCDPISEHNRLYWYRQTLGQGPEFLTYFQNEAQLEKSRLLSDRFSAERPKGSFSTLEIQRTEQGDSAMYLCASSLPGSPLEAFFGQGTRLTVV.

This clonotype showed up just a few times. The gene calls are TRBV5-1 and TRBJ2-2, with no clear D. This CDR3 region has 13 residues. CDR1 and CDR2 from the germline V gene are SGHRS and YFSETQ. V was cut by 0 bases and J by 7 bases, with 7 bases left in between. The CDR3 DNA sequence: TGCGCCAGCAGCTTGGCCCCGGGCGGGGAGCTGTTTTTT. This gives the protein CASSLAPGGELFF.

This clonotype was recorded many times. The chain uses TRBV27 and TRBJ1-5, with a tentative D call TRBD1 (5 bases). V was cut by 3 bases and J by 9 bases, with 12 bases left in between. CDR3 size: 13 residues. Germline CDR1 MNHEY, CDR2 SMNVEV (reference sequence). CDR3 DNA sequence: TGTGCCAGCAGTTTTTCGGCTGGGGCGCCCCAGCATTTT. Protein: CASSFSAGAPQHF.

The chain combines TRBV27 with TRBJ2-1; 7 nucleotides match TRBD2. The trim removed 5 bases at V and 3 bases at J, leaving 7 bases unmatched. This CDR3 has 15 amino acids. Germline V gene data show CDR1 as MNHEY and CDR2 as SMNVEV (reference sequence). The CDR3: CASSPRTRIYNEQFF. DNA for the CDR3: TGTGCCAGCAGTCCCCGGACTAGGATCTACAATGAGCAGTTCTTC.

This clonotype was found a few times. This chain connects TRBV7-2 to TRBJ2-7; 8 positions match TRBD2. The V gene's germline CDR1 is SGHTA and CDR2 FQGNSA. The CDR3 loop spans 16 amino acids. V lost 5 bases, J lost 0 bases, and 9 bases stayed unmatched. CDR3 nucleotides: TGTGCCAGCAGCCTACTGGGCGGGACTAGCTCCTACGAGCAGTACTTC. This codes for CASSLLGGTSSYEQYF.

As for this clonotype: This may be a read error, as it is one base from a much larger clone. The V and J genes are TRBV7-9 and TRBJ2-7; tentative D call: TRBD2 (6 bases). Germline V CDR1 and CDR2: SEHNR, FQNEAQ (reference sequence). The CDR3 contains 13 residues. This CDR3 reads CASSLEDYYEQCF. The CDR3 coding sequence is TGTGCCAGCAGCTTAGAGGACTATTACGAGCAGTGCTTC. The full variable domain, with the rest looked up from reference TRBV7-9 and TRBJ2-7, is DTGVSQNPRHKITKRGQNVTFRCDPISEHNRLYWYRQTLGQGPEFLTYFQNEAQLEKSRLLSDRFSAERPKGSFSTLEIQRTEQGDSAMYLCASSLEDYYEQCFGPGTRLTVT.

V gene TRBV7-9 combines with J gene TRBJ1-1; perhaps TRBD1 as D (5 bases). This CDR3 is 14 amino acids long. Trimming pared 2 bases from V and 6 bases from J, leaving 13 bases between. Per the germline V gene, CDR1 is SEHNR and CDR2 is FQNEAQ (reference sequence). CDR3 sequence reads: CASSLILRDSEAFF. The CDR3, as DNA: TGTGCCAGCAGCTTAATTTTAAGGGACTCTGAAGCTTTCTTT.

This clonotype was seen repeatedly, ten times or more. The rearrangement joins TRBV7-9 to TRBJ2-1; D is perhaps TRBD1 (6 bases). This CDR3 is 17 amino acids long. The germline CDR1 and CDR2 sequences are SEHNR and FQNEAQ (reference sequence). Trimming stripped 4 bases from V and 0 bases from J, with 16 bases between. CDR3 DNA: TGTGCCAGCAGCTCGATAGGACAGACCTACTCCTACAATGAGCAGTTCTTC. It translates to CASSSIGQTYSYNEQFF.